The subject of this entry is one T cell receptor (beta chain). This table comes from immunoSEQ multiplex PCR, and its TCRdb copy is limited to in-frame clones, with some not included. Among about 190,000 clones, 80% were seen once, and the ten largest hold roughly 6.7%. The length of the CDR3 is 14 residues. Between the trimmed V and J ends, which lost 8 bases and 10 bases, there was a span of 21 bases. Germline-derived CDR1 and CDR2 are MNHEY and SVGAGI. The sample belongs to a study of blood T cell repertoires in COVID-19. Overall study context: COVID-19 samples from acute and convalescent phases originated in the United States, Italy and Spain. PBMCs, B-cell-depleted T cells, or T cells provided the cDNA or gDNA that made up the material.

The receptor was isolated from a man aged 55 to 69 with acute or convalescent COVID-19. V gene TRBV6-5 combines with J gene TRBJ2-1; tentatively, D is TRBD2 (6 bases). Sequencing input: peripheral blood. CDR3 DNA: TGTGCCAGCGAAGGGGACTCTGTTCGGGGGGAGCAGTTCTTC. This sequence encodes CASEGDSVRGEQFF.